A selection of T cell receptor beta chains follows, all from one sample in a study of Graves' ophthalmopathy and Graves' hyperthyroidism. TCRdb analysed the multiplex PCR reads with MiXCR anew, one entry per CDR3 protein. The sample has about 740,000 distinct CDR3 sequences, roughly two fifths seen once. Sequenced input: peripheral blood. Receptors originate from an adult man with Graves' ophthalmopathy. Each CDR3 is given with its conserved first and last residue. The order of the fields is V gene, clone size, J gene, D gene, CDR3 protein, CDR3 DNA. A D gene is named only where the DNA matches it firmly. Expanded clones get a size class; other rows say once, few or many, or leave the size out.

TRBV7-9,.,TRBJ1-1,.,CASSEPVRRNTEAFF,TGTGCCAGCAGTGAGCCTGTCAGACGGAACACTGAAGCTTTCTTT
TRBV10-2,.,TRBJ1-1,TRBD1,CASSRTGGRAFF,TGTGCCAGCAGTCGGACAGGGGGCCGAGCTTTCTTT
TRBV29-1,many,TRBJ1-4,.,CSVSHLGQNEKLFF,TGCAGCGTTTCACACCTGGGGCAGAATGAAAAACTGTTTTTT
TRBV12-3/TRBV12-4,.,TRBJ1-5,TRBD1,CASSLGTGKSNQPQHF,TGTGCCAGCAGCCTTGGGACAGGGAAAAGCAATCAGCCCCAGCATTTT
TRBV24-1,many,TRBJ2-5,.,CATRGSTVETQYF,TGTGCCACCAGGGGTAGCACGGTTGAGACCCAGTACTTC
TRBV2,.,TRBJ1-2,.,CAWSVGGGYTF,TGTGCCTGGAGTGTCGGAGGCGGCTACACCTTC
TRBV20-1,few,TRBJ2-7,.,CSAPQQGPYEQYF,TGCAGTGCCCCTCAGCAGGGACCCTACGAGCAGTACTTC
TRBV2,.,TRBJ1-1,.,CASSEASSATGNTEAFF,TGTGCCAGCAGTGAAGCCAGCAGCGCGACAGGGAACACTGAAGCTTTCTTT
TRBV20-1,.,TRBJ2-2,.,CSARGRFGNTGELFF,TGCAGTGCTAGAGGTCGTTTCGGCAACACCGGGGAGCTGTTTTTT
TRBV15,many,TRBJ2-5,.,CATSRLSGGYEETQYF,TGTGCCACCAGCAGATTAAGCGGTGGGTATGAGGAGACCCAGTACTTC
TRBV25-1,few,TRBJ2-5,TRBD2,CASSASVASGSQTQYF,TGTGCCAGCAGTGCTAGTGTGGCTAGCGGGAGCCAGACCCAGTACTTC
TRBV7-9,.,TRBJ2-2,TRBD1,CASSTSGQDNTGELLF,TGTGCCAGCAGCACTTCGGGACAGGATAACACCGGGGAGCTGCTTTTT
TRBV7-9,few,TRBJ2-2,.,CASRMRESTGELFF,TGTGCCAGTAGAATGCGGGAAAGCACCGGGGAGCTGTTTTTT
TRBV20-1,few,TRBJ2-2,.,CSARDSRAVNTGELFF,TGCAGTGCGCGGGACAGCCGAGCGGTAAACACCGGGGAGCTGTTTTTT
TRBV9,.,TRBJ2-5,.,CASSVTLPRETQYF,TGTGCCAGCAGCGTAACCCTGCCCCGAGAGACCCAGTACTTC
TRBV9,many,TRBJ1-6,.,CASSQEWGINSPLHF,TGTGCCAGCAGCCAAGAGTGGGGAATTAATTCACCCCTCCACTTT
TRBV10-3,.,TRBJ2-7,TRBD1,CAISEGQGLYEQYF,TGTGCCATCAGTGAGGGACAGGGTCTCTACGAGCAGTACTTC
TRBV12-3/TRBV12-4,.,TRBJ1-6,.,CASTPTGTQRFSPLHF,TGTGCCAGCACCCCAACAGGGACCCAACGGTTCTCACCCCTCCACTTT